These T cell receptor beta chains were read from a single sample in a study of blood T cell repertoires in COVID-19. TCRdb's table, derived via immunoSEQ multiplex PCR, lists solely in-frame clones and lacks some. The sample holds 9,500 to 11,000 clones, 88% seen once. Sequences were obtained from peripheral blood. The receptors here all came from a human donor in a cohort sampled during active COVID-19. Each CDR3 is given with its conserved first and last residue. The order of the fields is clone size, J gene, V gene, D gene, CDR3 DNA, CDR3 protein. D genes are given only for firm matches. Expanded clones are given a class, and other clones once, few, many or no size at all.

size: once
J: TRBJ2-7
V: TRBV7-2
D: TRBD1
DNA: TGTGCCAGCAGCTTATCCCCAGGGGGCGACTACGAGCAGTACTTC
CDR3: CASSLSPGGDYEQYF

size: NA
J: TRBJ1-2
V: TRBV27
D: TRBD1
DNA: TGTGCCAGCAGTTCGACAGGGGGCGGCTATGGCTACACCTTC
CDR3: CASSSTGGGYGYTF

size: NA
J: TRBJ1-1
V: TRBV28
D: TRBD1
DNA: TGTGCCAGCCGGAAGACAGGGGGCACTGAAGCTTTCTTT
CDR3: CASRKTGGTEAFF

size: NA
J: TRBJ2-7
V: TRBV7-3
D: NA
DNA: TGTGCCAGCAGCCGCGGGCACTCCTACGAGCAGTACTTC
CDR3: CASSRGHSYEQYF

size: NA
J: TRBJ2-5
V: TRBV19
D: NA
DNA: TGTGCCAGTAGTATAGGGTCCAGGGATCGTGAGACCCAGTACTTC
CDR3: CASSIGSRDRETQYF

size: NA
J: TRBJ2-7
V: TRBV2
D: NA
DNA: TGTGCCAGCAGTGAAATGGGGAGAGCCTACGAGCAGTACTTC
CDR3: CASSEMGRAYEQYF

size: NA
J: TRBJ2-7
V: TRBV10-1
D: NA
DNA: TGCGCCAGCAGTCCCACGACAGGTTACGAGCAGTACTTC
CDR3: CASSPTTGYEQYF

size: NA
J: TRBJ2-1
V: TRBV11-2
D: TRBD2
DNA: TGTGCCAGCAGCTTAGGAACAAGCGGGAGAGGCGGGGCGGTGCAGTTCTTC
CDR3: CASSLGTSGRGGAVQFF

size: NA
J: TRBJ2-7
V: TRBV6-5
D: TRBD2
DNA: TGTGCCAGCAGTTCGCTAGCGGGATCCTACGAGCAGTACTTC
CDR3: CASSSLAGSYEQYF

size: once
J: TRBJ2-3
V: TRBV30
D: TRBD2
DNA: TGTGCCTGGACTAGCGGGAGGGGCACAGATACGCAGTATTTT
CDR3: CAWTSGRGTDTQYF

size: NA
J: TRBJ2-7
V: TRBV14
D: TRBD2
DNA: TGTGCCAGCAGCCCCTATAGCGGGGATTCTACGCAGCAGTACTTC
CDR3: CASSPYSGDSTQQYF

size: NA
J: TRBJ1-2
V: TRBV4-3
D: NA
DNA: TGCGCCAGCAGCCAAGATCTGGTCGGGAGTCAGGACTATGGCTACACCTTC
CDR3: CASSQDLVGSQDYGYTF

size: few
J: TRBJ2-3
V: TRBV7-9
D: TRBD2
DNA: TGTGCCAGCAGCCCCGGGACTAGCGGAGATACGCAGTATTTT
CDR3: CASSPGTSGDTQYF

size: NA
J: TRBJ2-7
V: TRBV21-1
D: NA
DNA: TGTGCCAGCAGCCTTAAAGGGGGCGAGCAGTACTTC
CDR3: CASSLKGGEQYF

size: NA
J: TRBJ2-7
V: TRBV5-1
D: TRBD2
DNA: TGCGCCAGCAGCTTGGGACCTAGCGGGAGTTACGAGCAGTACTTC
CDR3: CASSLGPSGSYEQYF

size: NA
J: TRBJ2-1
V: TRBV5-1
D: TRBD2
DNA: TGCGCCAGCAGCACCATCTTAGCGGGAGGGCACAATGAGCAGTTCTTC
CDR3: CASSTILAGGHNEQFF

size: medium-sized
J: TRBJ2-7
V: TRBV7-9
D: NA
DNA: TGTGCCAGCAGCCCTGGAGCGGGCCCGTCCTACGAGCAGTACTTC
CDR3: CASSPGAGPSYEQYF

size: once
J: TRBJ1-4
V: TRBV28
D: NA
DNA: TGTGCCAGCTCTCAGGGAAAACTGTTTTTT
CDR3: CASSQGKLFF

size: NA
J: TRBJ2-1
V: TRBV15
D: TRBD2
DNA: TGTGCCACCAGCAGAGTGGTCCTAGCGGGGGTCCACAATGAGCAGTTCTTC
CDR3: CATSRVVLAGVHNEQFF

size: NA
J: TRBJ2-2
V: TRBV3-1/TRBV3-2
D: NA
DNA: TGTGCCAGCAGCCAAGTGGGGCAGCCAAACACCGGGGAGCTGTTTTTT
CDR3: CASSQVGQPNTGELFF

size: NA
J: TRBJ1-1
V: TRBV7-9
D: TRBD1
DNA: TGTGCCAGCAGCGCCTTAGACAGGGATACTGAAGCTTTCTTT
CDR3: CASSALDRDTEAFF

size: NA
J: TRBJ2-5
V: TRBV11-2
D: NA
DNA: TGTGCCAGCAGCTTGTTCTGGGGGGACCAAGAGACCCAGTACTTC
CDR3: CASSLFWGDQETQYF

size: NA
J: TRBJ1-1
V: TRBV11-3
D: NA
DNA: TGTGCCAGCAGCTGGGAGGGGAACACTGAAGCTTTCTTT
CDR3: CASSWEGNTEAFF

size: NA
J: TRBJ2-1
V: TRBV24-1
D: TRBD2
DNA: TGTGCCACCAGTGATTCCGGGACTAGCGGGTACAATGAGCAGTTCTTC
CDR3: CATSDSGTSGYNEQFF

size: NA
J: TRBJ2-1
V: TRBV12-3/TRBV12-4
D: TRBD1
DNA: TGTGCCAGCAGAAGGAGACAGGGTGGGGAGCAGTTCTTC
CDR3: CASRRRQGGEQFF

size: NA
J: TRBJ2-3
V: TRBV15
D: TRBD2
DNA: TGTGCCACCAGCAGCCACGGGACTAGCGGGAGGGATACGCAGTATTTT
CDR3: CATSSHGTSGRDTQYF

size: NA
J: TRBJ2-2
V: TRBV18
D: NA
DNA: TGTGCCAGCTCACCTGTAACACCTAGACAGGCGATCCACCCAAACACCGGGGAGCTGTTTTTT
CDR3: CASSPVTPRQAIHPNTGELFF

size: NA
J: TRBJ2-2
V: TRBV9
D: TRBD1
DNA: TGTGCCAGCAGCTTCGGACAGGGAACCGGGGAGCTGTTTTTT
CDR3: CASSFGQGTGELFF

size: NA
J: TRBJ2-1
V: TRBV5-1
D: TRBD2
DNA: TGCGCCAGCAGACCTGCCGGGACTAGCGGGAGGGCCCCCATCTTC
CDR3: CASRPAGTSGRAPIF

size: once
J: TRBJ2-2
V: TRBV6-5
D: NA
DNA: TGTGCCAGCAGTTTTGCAGCGTCCGGGGAGCTGTTTTTT
CDR3: CASSFAASGELFF

size: once
J: TRBJ2-1
V: TRBV4-1
D: TRBD2
DNA: TGCGCCAGCAGCCAAGATAACGGACTAGCGGGAGTGGTCTATGAGCAGTTCTTC
CDR3: CASSQDNGLAGVVYEQFF

size: NA
J: TRBJ2-5
V: TRBV13
D: NA
DNA: TGTGCCAGCAGCCTGAGAAACAGGGATCCCCAGTACTTC
CDR3: CASSLRNRDPQYF

size: NA
J: TRBJ2-2
V: TRBV11-3
D: NA
DNA: TGTGCCAGCAGCTTCAGGGGGGAGACCGGGGAGCTGTTTTTT
CDR3: CASSFRGETGELFF

size: few
J: TRBJ1-3
V: TRBV5-1
D: NA
DNA: TGCGCCAGCAGCGGGAGAACAGCAAGCTCTGGAAACACCATATATTTT
CDR3: CASSGRTASSGNTIYF

size: NA
J: TRBJ2-3
V: TRBV5-1
D: TRBD1
DNA: TGCGCCAGCAGCAAACAGGGGGATAGCACAGATACGCAGTATTTT
CDR3: CASSKQGDSTDTQYF

size: NA
J: TRBJ1-1
V: TRBV9
D: TRBD1
DNA: TGTGCCAGCAGAGCCTCCCCAGGGGGCGCGAACACTGAAGCTTTCTTT
CDR3: CASRASPGGANTEAFF

size: NA
J: TRBJ2-3
V: TRBV2
D: NA
DNA: TGTGCCAGCAGCCCCCCAGGGTTTTCGAGCACAGATACGCAGTATTTT
CDR3: CASSPPGFSSTDTQYF

size: NA
J: TRBJ1-1
V: TRBV19
D: TRBD1
DNA: TGTGCCAGTAGTACCGGGGACAGGAGGAACACTGAAGCTTTCTTT
CDR3: CASSTGDRRNTEAFF

size: once
J: TRBJ1-2
V: TRBV9
D: NA
DNA: TGTGCCAGCAGCTCCTACGACGGGACTGGCTATGGCTACACCTTC
CDR3: CASSSYDGTGYGYTF

size: NA
J: TRBJ2-7
V: TRBV6-4
D: NA
DNA: TGTGCCAGCATTGGACAGCACTACGAGCAGTACTTC
CDR3: CASIGQHYEQYF

size: NA
J: TRBJ1-1
V: TRBV7-9
D: NA
DNA: TGTGCCAGCAGCTTAGTGGGGGGACTGAACACTGAAGCTTTCTTT
CDR3: CASSLVGGLNTEAFF

size: NA
J: TRBJ1-1
V: TRBV4-3
D: NA
DNA: TGCGCCAGCGGATCCTTGACAGCCCCCCACACTGAAGCTTTCTTT
CDR3: CASGSLTAPHTEAFF

size: NA
J: TRBJ1-3
V: TRBV5-1
D: NA
DNA: TGCGCCAGCAGTCTCTTCTCTGGAAACACCATATATTTT
CDR3: CASSLFSGNTIYF

size: NA
J: TRBJ2-7
V: TRBV6-6
D: TRBD2
DNA: TGTGCCAGCAGTCGAACCACTAGCGGGAGCTTCAACGAGCAGTACTTC
CDR3: CASSRTTSGSFNEQYF

size: once
J: TRBJ1-5
V: TRBV4-1
D: NA
DNA: TGCGCCAGCAGCCAGGCAGGGAATCAGCCCCAGCATTTT
CDR3: CASSQAGNQPQHF

size: NA
J: TRBJ1-2
V: TRBV29-1
D: NA
DNA: TGCAGCGTTGGAGAGGGGGGTAGCCATGGCTACACCTTC
CDR3: CSVGEGGSHGYTF

size: NA
J: TRBJ1-1
V: TRBV7-2
D: NA
DNA: TGTGCCAGCAGCTTAGCCTTAGGACAGTTGAACACTGAAGCTTTCTTT
CDR3: CASSLALGQLNTEAFF

size: NA
J: TRBJ2-1
V: TRBV11-2
D: TRBD2
DNA: TGTGCCAGCAGCTTAAACTCGGGCGGGAGGGCCCGTAATGAGCAGTTCTTC
CDR3: CASSLNSGGRARNEQFF

size: NA
J: TRBJ2-3
V: TRBV5-4
D: TRBD2
DNA: TGTGCCAGCAGCTTGGCCGGGAGGAGCACAGATACGCAGTATTTT
CDR3: CASSLAGRSTDTQYF

size: NA
J: TRBJ2-7
V: TRBV30
D: TRBD2
DNA: TGTGCCTGGAGTCTAAGGACTAGCGGGAGGGTCTCCTACGAGCAGTACTTC
CDR3: CAWSLRTSGRVSYEQYF

size: NA
J: TRBJ2-5
V: TRBV5-1
D: TRBD2
DNA: TGCGCCAGCAGCTGGGGACTAGCGGGAGAGGAGACCCAGTACTTC
CDR3: CASSWGLAGEETQYF

size: NA
J: TRBJ1-2
V: TRBV6-5
D: NA
DNA: TGTGCCAGCAGTTGGACTGCTAGCTATGGCTACACCTTC
CDR3: CASSWTASYGYTF

size: once
J: TRBJ1-6
V: TRBV5-4
D: NA
DNA: TGTGCCAGCAGCTTGAGCCAATCCCCTTCACCCCTCCACTTT
CDR3: CASSLSQSPSPLHF